The 32 T cell receptor beta chains below were found in one sample sequenced in a study of shared clonotypes between healthy human individuals. The method was immunoSEQ multiplex PCR; TCRdb's version includes in-frame clones alone and lacks a portion of them. The sample includes over 2 million clones, over 85% of them seen just once. Sequenced sample: naive CD4+ T cells sorted from blood. The subset: CD45RA+ positively selected. Receptors were obtained from a man younger than 35 in good health.

This clone was seen a few times. V usage is TRBV6-6 and J usage is TRBJ1-5, with D possibly being TRBD1 (6 bases). The length of the CDR3 is 16 residues. The V gene lost 0 bases and the J gene lost 4 bases, with 13 bases spanning the gap. The germline CDR1 and CDR2 sequences are MNHNY and SVGAGI (reference sequence). CDR3: CASSYSPGALNQPQHF. CDR3 nucleotides: TGTGCCAGCAGTTACTCGCCAGGGGCTCTGAATCAGCCCCAGCATTTT.

This chain uses TRBV6-4 with TRBJ1-1; 9 bases fit TRBD1. The junction had 8 bases not matched to a gene; V was cut back by 6 bases and J by 6 bases. The CDR3 totals 14 residues. Germline V gene lookup returns CDR1 MRHNA and CDR2 SNTAGT. The CDR3 DNA sequence: TGTGCCAGCAGAGTACAGGGGGCTGTCGCTGAAGCTTTCTTT. Translated: CASRVQGAVAEAFF.

The chain carries TRBV5-1 and TRBJ2-1; 9 positions match TRBD1. V shed 1 base and J 3 bases; nucleotides not matched to a gene: 11. CDR1 is SGHRS, CDR2 YFSETQ, per germline. The length of the CDR3 is 18 residues. The CDR3 region is CASSLNPGTGTVYNEQFF. CDR3 bases: TGCGCCAGCAGCTTGAACCCCGGGACAGGGACCGTCTACAATGAGCAGTTCTTC.

The CDR3: CASSRQGEYGYTF. CDR3 DNA: TGTGCCAGCAGTCGACAGGGGGAGTATGGCTACACCTTC. The chain recombines TRBV2 with TRBJ1-2; 9 bases align to TRBD1. The CDR3 is made up of 13 amino acids. V shed 5 bases and J 5 bases; nucleotides not matched to a gene: 3. Germline CDR1 and CDR2: SNHLY and FYNNEI.

This sequence joins TRBV7-2 and TRBJ1-5; the match to TRBD1 covers 9 bases. Losses at the gene ends were 5 bases for V and 7 bases for J; bases not matched to a gene: 9. Per the germline V gene, CDR1 is SGHTA and CDR2 is FQGNSA. This CDR3 region has 15 residues. For the CDR3, the DNA is TGTGCCAGCAGCCCCGACAGGGGGGAGGCACAGCCCCAGCATTTT. Protein sequence: CASSPDRGEAQPQHF.

The chain is built from TRBV28 and TRBJ2-7; 8 bases agree with TRBD1. Germline V lookup: CDR1 MDHEN, CDR2 SYDVKM. Trimming took 8 bases from V and 1 from J; bases not matched to a gene: 1. The CDR3 has 12 residues. The CDR3 DNA follows: TGTGCCAGCTGGGACAGGTCCTACGAGCAGTACTTC. It translates to CASWDRSYEQYF.

In regard to this clone: One junction end does not reproduce the germline sequence, and a read error may be involved. The V call is TRBV18, the J call TRBJ2-2, with a weak D call TRBD1 (6 bases). Germline CDR1 KGHSH, CDR2 LQKENI. The CDR3 totals 14 residues. This chain's CDR3 is CASSITGNTGEPFF. The CDR3 DNA reads TGTGCCAGCTCCATAACAGGGAACACCGGGGAGCCGTTTTTT. The variable domain in full, completed from reference TRBV18 and TRBJ2-2, reads NAGVMQNPRHLVRRRGQEARLRCSPMKGHSHVYWYRQLPEEGLKFMVYLQKENIIDESGMPKERFSAEFPKEGPSILRIQQVVRGDSAAYFCASSITGNTGEPFFGEGSRLTVL.

The gene calls are TRBV7-9 and TRBJ1-1; unclear D gene. Germline V gene sequence: CDR1 SEHNR, CDR2 FQNEAQ (reference sequence). This CDR3 has 15 residues. Trimming removed 4 bases at V and 0 bases at J, with 12 bases between. CDR3 region: CASSSLPGMNTEAFF. The CDR3 region has the DNA TGTGCCAGCAGCTCCCTTCCCGGGATGAACACTGAAGCTTTCTTT.

The chain recombines TRBV29-1 with TRBJ2-3; no clear D. The ends were cut back, 1 base at V and 0 bases at J, with 5 bases in the middle. Germline V gene lookup returns CDR1 SQVTM and CDR2 ANQGSEA. The CDR3 spans 13 residues. DNA for the CDR3: TGCAGCGTTGAAGGGCAGAGCACAGATACGCAGTATTTT. Its translation is CSVEGQSTDTQYF.

The rearrangement uses TRBV15 and TRBJ1-5; D possibly corresponds to TRBD1 (5 bases). V dropped 5 bases and J dropped 6 bases, with 8 bases sitting between them. The CDR3 totals 12 residues. Germline assignment: CDR1 LNHNV and CDR2 YYDKDF (reference sequence). CDR3 DNA sequence: TGTGCCACCAGCTTCCAGGGTCAGCCCCAGCATTTT. Translated, it gives CATSFQGQPQHF.

The chain uses TRBV10-2 and TRBJ2-1, with 10 bases fitting TRBD2. Germline V lookup: CDR1 WSHSY, CDR2 SAAADI. The CDR3 is made up of 19 amino acids. Losses at the gene ends were 5 bases for V and 0 bases for J; bases not matched to a gene: 13. CDR3 nucleotides: TGCGCCAGCAGTAATTCAGAGGGAGCGGGGGGGCTCTCCTACAATGAGCAGTTCTTC. It codes for CASSNSEGAGGLSYNEQFF.

This sequence joins TRBV28 and TRBJ2-5; 11 bases are a match to TRBD1. The CDR3 length is 15 residues. With V trimmed by 6 bases and J by 2 bases, 5 bases remained unmatched. Germline CDR1 MDHEN, CDR2 SYDVKM. The CDR3 DNA sequence: TGTGCCAGCAGAGGGACAGGGGGGAAGCAAGAGACCCAGTACTTC. Its protein is CASRGTGGKQETQYF. The full variable domain, with the rest looked up from reference TRBV28 and TRBJ2-5, is DVKVTQSSRYLVKRTGEKVFLECVQDMDHENMFWYRQDPGLGLRLIYFSYDVKMKEKGDIPEGYSVSREKKERFSLILESASTNQTSMYLCASRGTGGKQETQYFGPGTRLLVL.

This chain links TRBV6-1 with TRBJ2-3; a weak D match, TRBD1 (5 bases). Between the trimmed V and J ends, which lost 2 bases and 3 bases, there was a span of 9 bases. The germline gives CDR1 MNHNS, CDR2 SASEGT. This CDR3 spans 14 amino acids. The CDR3 region is CASSEYRTTDTQYF. The CDR3 nucleotides read TGTGCCAGCAGTGAATACAGGACGACAGATACGCAGTATTTT.

The gene calls are TRBV7-9 and TRBJ2-5, with 9 bases that match TRBD2. The J segment lost 5 bases and the V segment lost 1 base, leaving 5 bases of the junction unmatched. Germline CDR1 SEHNR, CDR2 FQNEAQ (reference sequence). CDR3 length: 15 residues. The CDR3 DNA reads TGTGCCAGCAGCTTAGGCGGGAGGGCCGTCGAGACCCAGTACTTC. Protein product: CASSLGGRAVETQYF.

The chain combines TRBV7-3 with TRBJ2-3; 7 bases agree with TRBD1. Trimming took 5 bases from V and 8 from J; bases not matched to a gene: 10. Germline V lookup: CDR1 SGHTA, CDR2 FQGTGA. The length of the CDR3 is 14 residues. CDR3 in amino acids: CASSVTRDRSTQYF. For the CDR3, the DNA is TGTGCCAGCAGCGTCACCCGGGACAGAAGTACGCAGTATTTT.

This chain joins TRBV6-5 and TRBJ1-2; D is undetermined. Germline V gene lookup returns CDR1 MNHEY and CDR2 SVGAGI. CDR3 size: 13 residues. Trimming took off 2 bases at V and 6 bases at J, with 10 bases between the two ends. The DNA for the CDR3 is TGTGCCAGCAGTTACAGGTTCGGCGATGGCTACACCTTC. Its translation is CASSYRFGDGYTF.

Of note for this clone: This CDR3 is also generated by other DNA sequences in the sample. The V call is TRBV18, the J call TRBJ2-3, with D possibly TRBD2 on 5 matching bases. From germline, CDR1 is KGHSH and CDR2 LQKENI. The CDR3 loop spans 14 amino acids. Trimming pared 0 bases from V and 6 bases from J, leaving 10 bases between. The CDR3 DNA sequence: TGTGCCAGCTCACCACCTCCGGGAAGGGATACGCAGTATTTT. It codes for CASSPPPGRDTQYF.

The chain links TRBV10-3 to TRBJ2-5; no firm D call. Trimming pared 8 bases from V and 0 bases from J, leaving 4 bases between. CDR1 is ENHRY, CDR2 SYGVKD, per germline. The CDR3 runs 11 residues. The CDR3 loop reads CAIGYQETQYF. The CDR3 DNA sequence: TGTGCCATCGGTTACCAAGAGACCCAGTACTTC.

As regards this clone: This specimen includes other DNA sequences encoding the same CDR3. The chain is built from TRBV10-2 and TRBJ1-3; D is unresolved. Deletions cut 3 bases from V and 4 bases from J, with 10 bases between. The CDR3 extends over 14 amino acids. The germline gives CDR1 WSHSY, CDR2 SAAADI. The CDR3, as DNA: TGCGCCAGCAGTGAACGAGGATCGGGAAACACCATATATTTT. Protein: CASSERGSGNTIYF.

The chain is built from TRBV27 and TRBJ2-5; possibly TRBD1 for D (5 bases). This CDR3 is 14 amino acids long. The V end was cut by 2 bases, the J end by 5 bases, with 12 bases between. Germline lookup yields CDR1 MNHEY and CDR2 SMNVEV (reference sequence). CDR3 DNA sequence: TGTGCCAGCAGTTTACGGCAGGGTCGGGAGACCCAGTACTTC. Protein: CASSLRQGRETQYF.

The CDR3: CASRSDRGSPLHF. The CDR3 DNA follows: TGCGCCAGCAGGTCGGACAGGGGTTCACCCCTCCACTTT. This chain links TRBV5-1 with TRBJ1-6, with 9 bases identical to TRBD1. V gave up 5 bases and J gave up 9 bases; unmatched junction bases: 3. CDR3 length: 13 amino acids. Germline lookup yields CDR1 SGHRS and CDR2 YFSETQ.

The chain employs TRBV4-2 and TRBJ2-2; 9 bases line up with TRBD2. From germline, CDR1 is LGHNA and CDR2 YNFKEQ. The ends lost 4 bases at V and 4 bases at J; junction bases unmatched: 10. The CDR3 is 17 amino acids. This chain's CDR3 is CASSLVGRGGTTGELFF. For the CDR3, the DNA is TGTGCCAGCAGCCTCGTCGGGCGGGGGGGCACCACCGGGGAGCTGTTTTTT.

CDR3 bases: TGTGCCAGCAGCTTGTGCGGGAACACTGAAGCTTTCTTT. Amino acid sequence: CASSLCGNTEAFF. The rearrangement uses TRBV5-7 and TRBJ1-1, with D unclear. TRBV5-7 has ORF status, its function being uncertain. Trimming took off 1 base at V and 1 base at J, with 5 bases between the two ends. CDR3 length: 13 residues.

V usage is TRBV11-1 and J usage is TRBJ2-1; TRBD1 might be the D (6 bases). CDR3 length: 12 residues. The V gene lost 4 bases and the J gene lost 7 bases, with 8 bases spanning the gap. CDR1 and CDR2 from the germline V gene are SGHAT and FQDESV (reference sequence). CDR3 region: CASSSQGNEQFF. As DNA, the CDR3 is TGTGCCAGCAGCTCACAGGGAAATGAGCAGTTCTTC.

The chain uses TRBV7-9 and TRBJ1-2, with 9 nucleotides matching TRBD1. CDR1 and CDR2 from the germline V gene are SEHNR and FQNEAQ (reference sequence). V was pared by 4 bases and J by 2 bases, with 2 bases of the junction left unmatched. This CDR3 spans 14 amino acids. The chain's CDR3 is CASSSGTGNYGYTF. The CDR3 coding sequence is TGTGCCAGCAGCTCCGGGACAGGGAACTATGGCTACACCTTC.

Note on this clone: The sample has other DNA sequences that encode this CDR3 too. The chain carries TRBV5-1 and TRBJ1-1; D might be TRBD1 (6 bases). Germline V gives CDR1 SGHRS, CDR2 YFSETQ. Trimming stripped 3 bases from V and 1 base from J, with 10 bases between. The CDR3 contains 14 residues. CDR3 coding DNA: TGCGCCAGCAGCTCACAGGGCTGGAACACTGAAGCTTTCTTT. Protein product: CASSSQGWNTEAFF.

This clone was found once. Other DNA sequences of this sample code for an identical CDR3. This chain joins TRBV6-6 and TRBJ1-6; 9 positions match TRBD1. Germline CDR1 MNHNY, CDR2 SVGAGI (reference sequence). The length of the CDR3 is 15 residues. J was trimmed by 10 bases and V by 2 bases; bases with no gene match: 6. The CDR3 region is CASSYRDRVGSPLHF. The CDR3 coding sequence is TGTGCCAGCAGTTACCGGGACAGGGTGGGCTCACCCCTCCACTTT.

The V and J genes are TRBV5-4 and TRBJ2-6; 8 bases agree with TRBD1. There are 16 residues in the CDR3. Germline values: CDR1 SGHNT, CDR2 YYREEE (reference sequence). Losses at the gene ends were 4 bases for V and 0 bases for J; bases not matched to a gene: 3. CDR3 coding DNA: TGTGCCAGCAGCCGAGACAGGGGCTCTGGGGCCAACGTCCTGACTTTC. It specifies CASSRDRGSGANVLTF.

The chain links TRBV30 to TRBJ2-3; TRBD2 agrees at 8 bases. Germline V gene data show CDR1 as GTSNPN and CDR2 as SVGIG (reference sequence). V lost 6 bases, J lost 6 bases, and 14 bases stayed unmatched. This CDR3 has 15 amino acids. Here the CDR3 reads CACQIYGGALDTQYF. CDR3 nucleotides: TGTGCCTGCCAGATATACGGGGGGGCTCTGGATACGCAGTATTTT.

Concerning this clone: A much more abundant neighbour one base away suggests this may be a read error. The same CDR3 arises from other DNA sequences in this sample as well. The rearrangement joins TRBV7-2 to TRBJ2-2; unclear D gene. Germline-derived CDR1 and CDR2 are SGHTA and FQGNSA. The CDR3 totals 12 residues. Trimming pared 5 bases from V and 3 bases from J, leaving 4 bases between. As DNA, the CDR3 is TGTGCCAGCAGCCGGGACACCGGGGAGCTGTTTTTT. Its protein is CASSRDTGELFF.

V and J are TRBV2 and TRBJ2-3, with D uncertain. This CDR3 region has 14 residues. Deletions cut 8 bases from V and 0 bases from J, with 12 bases between. Germline V CDR1 and CDR2: SNHLY, FYNNEI. This CDR3 is CASGLLGSTDTQYF. Written as DNA, the CDR3 is TGTGCCAGCGGCTTGTTAGGAAGCACAGATACGCAGTATTTT.

CDR3 loop: CASSEVPDQPQHF. The CDR3, as DNA: TGTGCCAGCAGTGAAGTCCCGGATCAGCCCCAGCATTTT. The chain links TRBV6-1 to TRBJ1-5; the D is unclear. The CDR3 extends over 13 amino acids. Trimming took 1 base from V and 5 from J, leaving 6 bases between them. CDR1 is MNHNS and CDR2 is SASEGT in the germline V gene.